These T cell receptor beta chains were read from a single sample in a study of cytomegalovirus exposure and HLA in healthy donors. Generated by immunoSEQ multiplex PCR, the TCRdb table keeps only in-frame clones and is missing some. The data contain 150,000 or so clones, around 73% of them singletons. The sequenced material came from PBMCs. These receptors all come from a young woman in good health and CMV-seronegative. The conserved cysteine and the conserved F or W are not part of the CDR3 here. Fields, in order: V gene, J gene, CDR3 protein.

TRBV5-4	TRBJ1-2	ASSLDRANYGYT
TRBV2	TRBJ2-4	ASRREWENIQY
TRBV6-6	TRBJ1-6	ASSYNNNSPLH
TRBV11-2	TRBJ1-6	ASSPGRQGNSPLH
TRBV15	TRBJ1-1	ATSRGSRNTEAF
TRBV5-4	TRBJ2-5	ASSMQSGRETQY
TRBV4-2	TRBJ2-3	ASSLELAGGTDTQY
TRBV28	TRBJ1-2	ASKDGTGGYGYT
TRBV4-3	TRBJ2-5	ASSQVWRDPGGTQY
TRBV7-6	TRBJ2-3	ASSSVAVSTDTQY
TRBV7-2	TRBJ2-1	ASSHPGLGGLEQF
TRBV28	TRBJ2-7	ASSSGQGGEQY
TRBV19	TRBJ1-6	ASSPPVRGNSPLH
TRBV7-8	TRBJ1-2	ASSLAPSQVYT
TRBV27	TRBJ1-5	ASSLWGSAYQPQH
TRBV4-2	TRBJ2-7	ASSQDEASGGPYEQY
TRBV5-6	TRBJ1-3	ASSLDRGGNTIY
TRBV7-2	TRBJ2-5	ASSLAGTKETQY
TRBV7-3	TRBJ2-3	ASSSRRTSGGAGDTQY
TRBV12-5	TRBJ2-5	ASGSVYQETQY
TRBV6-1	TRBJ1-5	ASSDGTGYNQPQH
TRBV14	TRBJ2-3	ASSQERRSTQY
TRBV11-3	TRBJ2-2	ASNLLADTGELF
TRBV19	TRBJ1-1	ASSRGRSRMNTEAF
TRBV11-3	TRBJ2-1	ASSSREDEQF
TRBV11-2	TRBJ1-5	ASSLDLGAAQPQH
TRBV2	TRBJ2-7	ASIKQGEQY
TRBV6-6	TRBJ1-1	ASTPGDRMDNTEAF
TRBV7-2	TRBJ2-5	ASSLGQGAKTQY
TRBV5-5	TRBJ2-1	ASSLGTQGDEQF
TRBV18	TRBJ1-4	ASSPRAGGDEKLF
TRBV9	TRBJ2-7	ASSGQGGYEQY
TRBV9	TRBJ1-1	ASSPTGAGPKGVG
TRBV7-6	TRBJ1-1	ASSLQPGQAIMNAEAF
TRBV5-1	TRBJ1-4	ASSLGGANEKLF
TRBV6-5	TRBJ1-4	ASSYSKQGREKLF
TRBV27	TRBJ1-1	ASISGTGVEAF
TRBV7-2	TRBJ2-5	ASSLDSGAETQY
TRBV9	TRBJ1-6	ASSVGYRAVGNSPLH
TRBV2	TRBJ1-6	ASSVVNSPLH
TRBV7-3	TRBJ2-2	ASSLEAGWTGELF
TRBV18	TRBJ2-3	ASSPAIGLAEVRTDTQY
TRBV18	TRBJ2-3	ASSPGSTDTQY
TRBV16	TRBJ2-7	ASSPTWGLGDEQY
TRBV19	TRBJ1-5	ASNLPGIGNQPQH
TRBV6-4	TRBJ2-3	ASSPEGSTDTQY
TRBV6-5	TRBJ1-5	ASSPRTGNQPQH
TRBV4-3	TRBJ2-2	ASSRTSGGAGELF
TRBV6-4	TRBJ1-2	ASSDSPGDQSYT
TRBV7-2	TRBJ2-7	ASSRGGSSNEQY
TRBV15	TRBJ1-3	AIGPAGRKGNTIY
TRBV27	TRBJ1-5	ASEGQPQH
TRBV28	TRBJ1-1	ASSLRGTEAF
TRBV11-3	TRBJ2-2	ASSLEGSLRRGTGELF
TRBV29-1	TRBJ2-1	SVEGASGYNEQF
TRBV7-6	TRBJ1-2	ASSFTPGDLPNYGYT
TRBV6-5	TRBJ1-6	ASSLQGSNSPLH
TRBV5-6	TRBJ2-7	ASSQADEQY
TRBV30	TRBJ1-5	AWSRTGVNQPQH
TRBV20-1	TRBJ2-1	SARGPAEQF